This T cell receptor (beta chain) was identified in a study of patients and donors after allogeneic stem cell transplantation. This clonotype has just one count. The CDR3 spans 8 residues. Germline-derived CDR1 and CDR2 are GTSNPN and SVGIG (reference sequence). Trimming took off 8 bases at V and 7 bases at J, with 3 bases between the two ends. A single record per CDR3 protein comes from TCRdb applying MiXCR to the RT-PCR reads. Of hundreds of thousands of distinct CDR3 sequences listed, roughly 16% are singletons. The rearrangement links TRBV30 to TRBJ2-4; no clear D gene. The receptor's source is a human donor who was either an allogeneic HSCT recipient or a stem cell or donor lymphocyte infusion donor (not recorded which). It is not recorded whose cells these are; they may come from a transplant donor. The sequencing sample was made of blood, either unsorted or a sorted T cell fraction (not recorded which). The CDR3 region is CAVNIQYF. CDR3 DNA sequence: TGTGCCGTCAACATTCAGTACTTC.